The 14 T cell receptor beta chains given below trace back to one sample, sequenced in a study of blood T cell repertoires in COVID-19. Clones were read by immunoSEQ multiplex PCR, and TCRdb kept only the in-frame ones, dropping some. This table holds around 180,000 clones, roughly nine tenths found once. What was sequenced was PBMCs or T cells enriched from blood (not recorded which). The origin of the receptors is a woman in her thirties or forties with acute COVID-19.

This chain joins TRBV4-1 and TRBJ1-1, with D perhaps matching TRBD1 (5 bases). The CDR3 loop spans 14 amino acids. Germline CDR1 and CDR2: MGHRA and YSYEKL. V was clipped by 5 bases and J by 5 bases, with 15 bases between them. The CDR3 is CASSNRPGRTEAFF. The CDR3 nucleotides read TGCGCCAGCAGCAACAGACCAGGGAGGACTGAAGCTTTCTTT.

This chain links TRBV4-3 with TRBJ2-7, with TRBD2 identical over 9 bases. V trimming: 3 bases; J trimming: 2 bases; junction bases outside the gene matches: 5. Germline CDR1 is LGHNA and CDR2 is YSLEER. The CDR3 is 15 amino acids. In nucleotides, the CDR3 is TGCGCCAGCAGCCACTTACTAGCGGGCCCCTACGAGCAGTACTTC. It encodes CASSHLLAGPYEQYF.

In its sample, this clone was seen once. The rearrangement joins TRBV7-6 to TRBJ1-4; D is unclear. Trimming took 3 bases from V and 10 from J, leaving 6 bases between them. This CDR3 spans 11 amino acids. Per germline, CDR1 SGHVS and CDR2 FNYEAQ. DNA for the CDR3: TGTGCCAGCAGCTTGGGAGGAAAACTGTTTTTT. It is translated as CASSLGGKLFF. Together with reference TRBV7-6 and TRBJ1-4, the CDR3 gives the full variable domain: GAGVSQSPRYKVTKRGQDVALRCDPISGHVSLYWYRQALGQGPEFLTYFNYEAQQDKSGLPNDRFSAERPEGSISTLTIQRTEQRDSAMYRCASSLGGKLFFGSGTQLSVL.

The rearrangement uses TRBV9 and TRBJ2-3; 7 nucleotides agree with TRBD1. The CDR3 contains 15 residues. V shed 3 bases, J shed 2 bases, and the junction held 6 bases outside the gene matches. Germline values: CDR1 SGDLS, CDR2 YYNGEE. CDR3 sequence (DNA): TGTGCCAGCAGCGCATATAGGGGGCACACAGATACGCAGTATTTT. Translation: CASSAYRGHTDTQYF.

The chain links TRBV5-6 to TRBJ2-5, with 7 bases that match TRBD2. In germline, CDR1 is SGHDT, CDR2 YYEEEE. The CDR3 has 13 amino acids. V dropped 2 bases and J dropped 7; count of bases not matched to a gene: 5. CDR3 nucleotides: TGTGCCAGCAGCTTCAGCGGGGCAGGGACCCAGTACTTC. As protein: CASSFSGAGTQYF.

The gene calls are TRBV9 and TRBJ2-3; D remains unclear. This CDR3 region has 17 residues. The V gene's germline CDR1 is SGDLS and CDR2 YYNGEE. Trimming stripped 0 bases from V and 0 bases from J, with 14 bases between. The CDR3 reads CASSVGSQLTSTDTQYF. Here the CDR3 DNA reads TGTGCCAGCAGCGTAGGGTCGCAACTAACCAGCACAGATACGCAGTATTTT.

J is TRBJ2-4 and V is TRBV2; unclear D gene. Trimming stripped 3 bases from V and 1 base from J, with 7 bases between. The CDR3 has 14 amino acids. Germline V gives CDR1 SNHLY, CDR2 FYNNEI. For the CDR3, the DNA is TGTGCCAGCAGTGAGGTCAGGGCCAAAAACATTCAGTACTTC. Translation: CASSEVRAKNIQYF.

The chain links TRBV27 to TRBJ1-2, with 8 bases identical to TRBD1. The junction had 6 bases not matched to a gene; V was cut back by 5 bases and J by 4 bases. Germline V gene data show CDR1 as MNHEY and CDR2 as SMNVEV (reference sequence). This CDR3 has 14 residues. CDR3 residues: CASSTTTGVYGYTF. DNA for the CDR3: TGTGCCAGCAGTACCACGACAGGGGTCTATGGCTACACCTTC.

The chain combines TRBV4-1 with TRBJ2-5; 9 bases fit TRBD2. Per germline, CDR1 MGHRA and CDR2 YSYEKL. The CDR3 length is 17 residues. The junction had 11 bases not matched to a gene; V was cut back by 0 bases and J by 6 bases. CDR3 in amino acids: CASSQDSASGVGKTQYF. CDR3 nucleotide sequence: TGCGCCAGCAGCCAAGATTCTGCTAGCGGGGTTGGGAAGACCCAGTACTTC.

This chain joins TRBV3-1 (or the pseudogene TRBV3-2) and TRBJ1-1, with D maybe TRBD1 (6 bases). Germline CDR1 LGHDT, CDR2 YNNKEL (reference sequence). The CDR3 totals 19 residues. V dropped 4 bases and J dropped 1 base, with 25 bases sitting between them. The CDR3 sequence: CASSRRPHGQSKGNTEAFF. The CDR3 DNA reads as TGTGCCAGCAGCCGCCGCCCCCATGGACAGTCTAAGGGGAACACTGAAGCTTTCTTT.

This clone is a singleton in its sample. The chain uses TRBV4-3 and TRBJ1-1; D is unclear. The V gene lost 6 bases and the J gene lost 0 bases, with 8 bases spanning the gap. Germline CDR1 reads LGHNA; CDR2 reads YSLEER. This CDR3 is built from 13 residues. CDR3 loop: CASRTTMNTEAFF. The CDR3 DNA sequence: TGCGCCAGCAGAACTACCATGAACACTGAAGCTTTCTTT.

This rearrangement joins TRBV29-1 to TRBJ2-1, with 7 positions matching TRBD1. With 3 bases clipped from V and 9 bases from J, the junction kept 5 bases outside the gene matches. Germline CDR1 and CDR2: SQVTM and ANQGSEA. This CDR3 is built from 12 residues. This chain's CDR3 is CSVEKGAGEQFF. Written as DNA, the CDR3 is TGCAGCGTTGAGAAGGGGGCAGGTGAGCAGTTCTTC.

The chain is built from TRBV7-6 and TRBJ2-3; 12 nucleotides line up with TRBD2. CDR1 is SGHVS, CDR2 FNYEAQ, per germline. The V segment lost 5 bases and the J segment 3 bases; nucleotides outside the gene matches: 15. The CDR3 consists of 19 residues. In DNA form, the CDR3 reads TGTGCCAGCAGCCTCCTGACTAGCGGGAGTGGAGGGCCAACAGATACGCAGTATTTT. As protein: CASSLLTSGSGGPTDTQYF.

The chain has TRBV5-1 and TRBJ2-5; D is perhaps TRBD1 (7 bases). V lost 8 bases and J lost 3, with 23 bases in between. The CDR3 totals 16 residues. Germline V gives CDR1 SGHRS, CDR2 YFSETQ. The CDR3, as DNA: TGCGCCAGGAGATCTACCAGGGGGGTCGGGGAAGAGACCCAGTACTTC. Translating it yields CARRSTRGVGEETQYF.